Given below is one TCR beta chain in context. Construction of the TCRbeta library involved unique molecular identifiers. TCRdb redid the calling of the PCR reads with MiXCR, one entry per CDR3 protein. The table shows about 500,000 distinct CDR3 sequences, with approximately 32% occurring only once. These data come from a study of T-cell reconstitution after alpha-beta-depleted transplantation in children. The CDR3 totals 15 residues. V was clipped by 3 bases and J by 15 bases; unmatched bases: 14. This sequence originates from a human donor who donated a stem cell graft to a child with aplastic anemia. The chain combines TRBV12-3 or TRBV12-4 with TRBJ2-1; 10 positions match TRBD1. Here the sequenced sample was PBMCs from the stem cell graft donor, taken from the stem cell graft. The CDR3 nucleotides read TGTGCCAGCAGTTTGGGGGCCGACAGGGGGCAAAGGCGGTTCTTC. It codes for CASSLGADRGQRRFF.